The 27 T cell receptor beta chains in this list originate from one sample, sequenced in a study of prognosis after radiotherapy for stage I lung cancer. The study amplified the TCR beta CDR3 region from genomic DNA. This amplification was carried out by two rounds of multiplex PCR. TRBV and TRBJ genes each had their own specific primers in first-round PCR. Using its own MiXCR run on the multiplex PCR reads, TCRdb lists one record per CDR3 protein. Of over 13,000 distinct CDR3 sequences listed, about 32% are singletons. The material was PBMCs, obtained before or after stereotactic body radiation therapy (not recorded which). Every receptor here comes from a donor at least 50 years old with non-small cell lung cancer.

The chain couples TRBV6-2 or TRBV6-3 to TRBJ2-2; 9 bases line up with TRBD2. Germline CDR1 is MNHEY and CDR2 is SVGEGT. Trimming removed 7 bases from V and 10 bases from J; junction bases left unmatched: 19. The CDR3 sequence is 17 residues long. CDR3 nucleotides: TGTGCCAGCATGGTGACTAGCGGTATGGCCGTTTCCGTGGAGCTGTTTTTT. It is translated as CASMVTSGMAVSVELFF.

The chain joins TRBV6-1 to TRBJ2-1, with TRBD2 matching 7 bases. CDR1 MNHNS and CDR2 SASEGT come from the germline V gene. The V segment lost 7 bases and the J segment 8 bases; nucleotides outside the gene matches: 17. The CDR3 has 16 amino acids. The CDR3 region is CASTVWGGGLSYEQFF. DNA for the CDR3: TGTGCCAGCACCGTTTGGGGGGGTGGCCTTAGTTATGAGCAGTTCTTC.

The table lists this clonotype with many counts. The rearrangement links TRBV30 to TRBJ2-7; D unresolved. V was shortened by 5 bases and J by 9 bases, with 20 bases between the two germline ends. CDR1 GTSNPN and CDR2 SVGIG come from the germline V gene (reference sequence). This CDR3 spans 13 amino acids. The CDR3 here is CAWQESSRVGQYF. The CDR3 nucleotides are TGTGCCTGGCAGGAATCAAGCAGAGTTGGGCAGTACTTC.

Many counts were recorded for this clonotype. The chain has TRBV20-1 and TRBJ1-2, with TRBD1 matching over 8 bases. J lost 4 bases, V lost 1 base, and 5 bases had no gene match. This CDR3 contains 14 residues. Germline V gene data show CDR1 as DFQATT and CDR2 as SNEGSKA (reference sequence). The CDR3 nucleotides are TGCAGTGCTAGAGGCGAGACAGGGGTCTATGGCTACACCTTC. Its protein is CSARGETGVYGYTF.

This clonotype was detected ten times or more. The chain has TRBV13 and TRBJ2-1, with 8 bases identical to TRBD1. V dropped 5 bases and J dropped 7; count of bases not matched to a gene: 7. This CDR3 region has 14 residues. The germline CDR1 and CDR2 sequences are PRHDT and FYEKMQ (reference sequence). CDR3 DNA sequence: TGTGCCAGCAGCCTGAGGACAGGGTGGAATGAGCAGTTCTTC. Protein: CASSLRTGWNEQFF.

This clonotype has a count of ten or more. V usage is TRBV5-1 and J usage is TRBJ2-5; 7 bases line up with TRBD2. The CDR3 runs to 15 residues. The germline V gene encodes CDR1 SGHRS and CDR2 YFSETQ. V shed 0 bases and J 2 bases; nucleotides not matched to a gene: 4. CDR3 bases: TGCGCCAGCAGCTTGGTCCTAGCGGAACAAGAGACCCAGTACTTC. Translated: CASSLVLAEQETQYF.

This clonotype ranks as medium-sized. The chain recombines TRBV12-3 or TRBV12-4 with TRBJ1-6; D is uncertain. This CDR3 is 12 amino acids long. Between the trimmed V and J ends, which lost 3 bases and 10 bases, there was a span of 7 bases. CDR3 sequence (DNA): TGTGCCAGCAGTTTCCAGGCCTCACCCCTCCACTTT. Translating it yields CASSFQASPLHF.

This chain links TRBV7-2 with TRBJ2-7, with D hard to call. Per germline, CDR1 SGHTA and CDR2 FQGNSA. The CDR3 is made up of 16 amino acids. Trimming shortened V by 1 base and J by 3 bases, and 16 bases separated the two germline ends. This CDR3 reads CASSLGFGSSYYEQYF. CDR3 DNA sequence: TGTGCCAGCAGCTTAGGGTTCGGGTCGTCGTACTACGAGCAGTACTTC.

This clonotype was found many times. The V call is TRBV3-1, the J call TRBJ1-1; no reliable D call. CDR3 size: 14 residues. Trimming left V 5 bases short and J 0 bases short, with 10 bases between. CDR1 and CDR2 from the germline V gene are LGHDT and YNNKEL (reference sequence). CDR3: CASSFGTLNTEAFF. CDR3 sequence (DNA): TGTGCCAGCAGCTTCGGCACACTGAACACTGAAGCTTTCTTT.

This clonotype was detected many times. The chain has TRBV3-1 and TRBJ1-2; D unresolved. V was shortened by 1 base and J by 4 bases, with 10 bases between the two germline ends. The germline gives CDR1 LGHDT, CDR2 YNNKEL (reference sequence). The CDR3 has 14 amino acids. The CDR3 nucleotides are TGTGCCAGCAGCCAAGCGGGCCCCTTCTATGGCTACACCTTC. Amino acid sequence: CASSQAGPFYGYTF.

This clonotype was picked up many times. The genes are TRBV7-9 and TRBJ1-2, with D unresolved. V was clipped by 0 bases and J by 0 bases, with 8 bases between them. The CDR3 is made up of 15 amino acids. Germline CDR1 reads SEHNR; CDR2 reads FQNEAQ (reference sequence). The CDR3 DNA sequence: TGTGCCAGCAGCTTAGCCGGATTCACTAACTATGGCTACACCTTC. This gives the protein CASSLAGFTNYGYTF.

This clonotype showed up many times. In DNA form, the CDR3 reads TGCGCCAGCAGCCAGGGCGAGTTCATACACGAGCAGTACTTC. This codes for CASSQGEFIHEQYF. The rearrangement joins TRBV4-1 to TRBJ2-7; no clear D. The V end was cut by 3 bases, the J end by 5 bases, with 14 bases between. CDR1 is MGHRA and CDR2 is YSYEKL in the germline V gene. CDR3 length: 14 residues.

In DNA form, the CDR3 reads TGTGGCAGACTATCTCCCCTCTGGGGGGGGCAGTACTTC. Translating it yields CGRLSPLWGGQYF. The chain has TRBV6-2 or TRBV6-3 and TRBJ2-7, with 7 positions matching TRBD2. The CDR3 is 13 amino acids. The germline V gene encodes CDR1 MNHEY and CDR2 SVGEGT.

Notes on this clonotype: A far bigger clonotype differs at one base, so this is likely a read error. This chain joins TRBV6-4 and TRBJ2-7; a possible D gene is TRBD1 (6 bases). Looked up from germline, CDR1 is MRHNA and CDR2 is SNTAGT. V was trimmed by 7 bases and J by 2 bases, leaving 15 bases between them. The CDR3 spans 14 residues. CDR3: CASTYSPGAYEQYF. For the CDR3, the DNA is TGTGCCAGCACTTACTCGCCAGGGGCCTACGAGCAGTACTTC.

This clonotype was found many times. The rearrangement links TRBV9 to TRBJ2-5, with D perhaps TRBD1 or TRBD2 (5 bases each). Looked up from germline, CDR1 is SGDLS and CDR2 is YYNGEE. This CDR3 is built from 14 residues. V was pared by 0 bases and J by 2 bases, with 8 bases between. The CDR3 spells CASSVGGVQETQYF. The DNA for the CDR3 is TGTGCCAGCAGCGTAGGAGGGGTTCAAGAGACCCAGTACTTC. The full variable domain, in which reference TRBV9 and TRBJ2-5 provide the parts outside the CDR3, is DSGVTQTPKHLITATGQRVTLRCSPRSGDLSVYWYQQSLDQGLQFLIQYYNGEERAKGNILERFSAQQFPDLHSELNLSSLELGDSALYFCASSVGGVQETQYFGPGTRLLVL.

This clonotype was observed at least ten times. V usage is TRBV7-2 and J usage is TRBJ2-5, with 8 bases matching TRBD1. V lost 5 bases and J lost 4; bases outside the gene matches: 9. The CDR3 loop spans 15 amino acids. CDR1 SGHTA and CDR2 FQGNSA come from the germline V gene. CDR3 residues: CASSLRQGRTETQYF. The CDR3 DNA sequence: TGTGCCAGCAGCCTCCGACAGGGGAGGACAGAGACCCAGTACTTC.

About this clonotype itself: One end of the junction varies from germline; a read error may be responsible. The chain recombines TRBV6-1 with TRBJ2-3; either TRBD1 or TRBD2 may supply D (6 bases each). The CDR3 length is 12 residues. CDR1 MNHNS and CDR2 SASEGT come from the germline V gene. The CDR3 sequence: CTRGGNTDTQYF. Here the CDR3 DNA reads TGTACCAGAGGGGGGAACACAGATACGCAGTATTTT.

This clonotype occurred many times. A much larger clonotype is one base distant, so this may be a read error. V and J are TRBV6-1 and TRBJ1-4; D is perhaps TRBD1 (5 bases). V lost 6 bases and J 11 bases, leaving 19 bases between the germline ends. This CDR3 contains 14 residues. Germline assignment: CDR1 MNHNS and CDR2 SASEGT. CDR3 sequence: CASSPDSDFGKLFF. In DNA, the CDR3 is TGTGCCAGCAGCCCCGACAGCGACTTTGGGAAACTGTTTTTT.

Of note for this clonotype: This likely reflects a read error, since a far larger clone is one base away. The V and J genes are TRBV5-1 and TRBJ2-1, with D maybe TRBD2 (6 bases). The V gene lost 3 bases and the J gene lost 13 bases, with 20 bases spanning the gap. CDR3 length equals 14 residues. Germline CDR1 is SGHRS and CDR2 is YFSETQ. CDR3 nucleotides: TGCGCCAGCAGCTCGACTAGAACCAGAGAGACCCAGTTCTTC. Protein product: CASSSTRTRETQFF.

In its sample, this clonotype is large. This chain joins TRBV6-1 and TRBJ2-7; TRBD1 matches at 12 bases. The CDR3 runs to 15 residues. V was clipped by 6 bases and J by 7 bases; unmatched bases: 10. Germline loops: CDR1 MNHNS, CDR2 SASEGT. DNA for the CDR3: TGTGCCAGCAGCTGGACCGGGACAGGGGGCGGGGAGCAGTACTTC. It is translated as CASSWTGTGGGEQYF.

This clonotype was picked up many times. V usage is TRBV12-3 or TRBV12-4 and J usage is TRBJ2-3; 9 nucleotides agree with TRBD2. The trim removed 3 bases at V and 4 bases at J, leaving 8 bases unmatched. The CDR3 spans 16 residues. The CDR3 DNA reads as TGTGCCAGCAGTTTTGTGGCGGGAGGGCCCTCAGATACGCAGTATTTT. It translates to CASSFVAGGPSDTQYF.

This clonotype has a count of ten or more. The chain uses TRBV6-2 or TRBV6-3 and TRBJ1-1; 7 nucleotides line up with TRBD1. Germline V CDR1 and CDR2: MNHEY, SVGEGT. V trimming: 4 bases; J trimming: 5 bases; junction bases outside the gene matches: 10. This CDR3 contains 15 residues. Here the CDR3 reads CASSLRQGGTTEAFF. CDR3 DNA: TGTGCCAGCAGTTTACGACAGGGAGGAACAACTGAAGCTTTCTTT.

This clonotype came up many times. The chain couples TRBV27 to TRBJ1-1, with 10 bases identical to TRBD1. Trimming removed 5 bases from V and 4 bases from J; junction bases left unmatched: 7. CDR1 MNHEY and CDR2 SMNVEV come from the germline V gene (reference sequence). CDR3 length: 15 amino acids. The DNA of the CDR3 is TGTGCCAGCAGTCCCCAATGGACAGGGGGCACTGAAGCTTTCTTT. This codes for CASSPQWTGGTEAFF.

The rearrangement joins TRBV2 to TRBJ2-3; 10 bases align to TRBD2. This CDR3 spans 17 amino acids. Germline lookup yields CDR1 SNHLY and CDR2 FYNNEI. V shed 3 bases, J shed 10 bases, and the junction held 16 bases outside the gene matches. CDR3 amino acids: CASSDSRGLAWGRAQYF. For the CDR3, the DNA is TGTGCCAGCAGTGATTCTAGGGGACTAGCGTGGGGGCGGGCGCAGTATTTT.

This clonotype has at least ten counts. The genes are TRBV18 and TRBJ2-2; TRBD2 matches at 10 bases. V shed 6 bases and J 1 base; nucleotides not matched to a gene: 5. The germline V gene encodes CDR1 KGHSH and CDR2 LQKENI. The CDR3 contains 16 residues. The chain's CDR3 is CASSPTSGVNTGELFF. CDR3 nucleotides: TGTGCCAGCTCGCCAACTAGCGGGGTGAACACCGGGGAGCTGTTTTTT.

There are many counts of this clonotype. This chain joins TRBV5-1 and TRBJ2-5; D might be TRBD1 (5 bases). The CDR3 runs to 13 residues. Looked up from germline, CDR1 is SGHRS and CDR2 is YFSETQ. The V gene lost 4 bases and the J gene lost 7 bases, with 14 bases spanning the gap. In DNA form, the CDR3 reads TGCGCCAGCAGCCCCGACGGAAGGGGGACCCAGTACTTC. This gives the protein CASSPDGRGTQYF.

This clonotype was seen ten or more times. The chain joins TRBV7-9 to TRBJ2-5; D unresolved. The CDR3 extends over 13 amino acids. Germline values: CDR1 SEHNR, CDR2 FQNEAQ (reference sequence). Between the trimmed V and J ends, which lost 0 bases and 0 bases, there was a span of 2 bases. The CDR3 spells CASSLANQETQYF. In DNA, the CDR3 is TGTGCCAGCAGCTTAGCCAACCAAGAGACCCAGTACTTC.